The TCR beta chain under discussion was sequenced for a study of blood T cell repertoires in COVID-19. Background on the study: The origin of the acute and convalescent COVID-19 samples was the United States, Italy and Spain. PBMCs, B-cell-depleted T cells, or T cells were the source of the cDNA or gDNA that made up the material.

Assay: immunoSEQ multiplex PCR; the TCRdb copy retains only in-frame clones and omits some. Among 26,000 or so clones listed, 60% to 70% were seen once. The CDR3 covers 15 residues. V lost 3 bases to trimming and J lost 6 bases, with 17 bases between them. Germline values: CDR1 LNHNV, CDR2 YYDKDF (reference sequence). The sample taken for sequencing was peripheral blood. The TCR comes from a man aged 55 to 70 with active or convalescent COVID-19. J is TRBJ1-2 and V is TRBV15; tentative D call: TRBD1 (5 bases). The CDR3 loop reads CATSRPGWGENGYTF. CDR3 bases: TGTGCCACCAGCAGGCCCGGATGGGGGGAAAATGGCTACACCTTC.